The present T cell receptor (beta chain) was sequenced within a study of blood T cell repertoires in COVID-19. At the level of the study: COVID-19 samples from acute and convalescent phases originated in the United States, Italy and Spain.

There are 15 residues in the CDR3. Per the germline V gene, CDR1 is KGHDR and CDR2 is SFDVKD. V shed 3 bases, J shed 5 bases, and the junction held 7 bases outside the gene matches. This table comes from immunoSEQ multiplex PCR, and its TCRdb copy is limited to in-frame clones, with some not included. The sample yields almost 200,000 clones, roughly nine tenths seen once. The sequenced sample was peripheral blood. The TCR was taken from a woman aged 70 to 79 with acute or convalescent COVID-19. This chain links TRBV24-1 with TRBJ2-7, with 9 bases lining up with TRBD1. The CDR3 DNA sequence: TGTGCCACCAGTGATGGGACAGGGAAACCCCACGAGCAGTACTTC. It is translated as CATSDGTGKPHEQYF.